The clone carrying this TCR beta chain appeared many times. As yet, its antigen is unknown. CDR1 SEHNR and CDR2 FQNEAQ come from the germline V gene (reference sequence). V was pared by 2 bases and J by 4 bases, with 11 bases between. The CDR3 runs to 14 residues. This sample is drawn from a study of T cell repertoires in cytomegalovirus infection. Study context: Based on public TCR beta signatures, there were indications of CMV infection and of a matching HLA type.

Study findings and constraints: Based on cumulative public TCR beta family frequency, carriers of CMV plus the relevant HLA were identified. Dominating the ex vivo response were TCR beta clonotypes that were CMV-specific and HLA-C-restricted.

One entry per CDR3 protein, called by TCRdb with MiXCR from the reads. The sample yields a few hundred thousand distinct CDR3 sequences, over 20% seen once. The chain employs TRBV7-9 and TRBJ1-2; perhaps TRBD1 as D (5 bases). The source of this sequence is a human donor in good health (CMV status not recorded). Some clones in this sample may be carry-over from other donors' samples. The specimen sequenced was CD8+ T cells from PBMCs. The DNA of the CDR3 is TGTGCCAGCAGCTTACCGGGGGTCGGCTATGGCTACACCTTC. Translation gives CASSLPGVGYGYTF.